The 2 T cell receptor beta chains given below trace back to one sample, sequenced in a study of tumor-infiltrating lymphocytes in oesophageal squamous cell carcinoma. TCRdb re-called the PCR reads through MiXCR, storing one row per CDR3 protein. The sample lists over 10,000 distinct CDR3 sequences; 58% were seen once. The sequenced sample was esophageal tumor tissue. All receptors derive from a female donor with esophageal squamous cell carcinoma.

The rearrangement joins TRBV14 to TRBJ2-1, with 9 nucleotides matching TRBD2. Unmatched junction bases numbered 6, after V lost 0 bases and J lost 0 bases. There are 18 residues in the CDR3. The V gene's germline CDR1 is SGHDN and CDR2 FVKESK. CDR3 residues: CASSQDQSGRFSYNEQFF. For the CDR3, the DNA is TGTGCCAGCAGCCAAGATCAGAGCGGGAGGTTCTCCTACAATGAGCAGTTCTTC.

This chain joins TRBV7-3 and TRBJ2-3; TRBD1 aligns across 8 bases. TRBJ2-7 explains the end of the DNA better; the J call may be wrong. Germline loops: CDR1 SGHTA, CDR2 FQGTGA. The CDR3 contains 15 residues. The CDR3 nucleotides are TGTGCCAGCAGCCAGGGGCAGGGGGCCTACAATGAGCAGTACTTC. It specifies CASSQGQGAYNEQYF.